This T cell receptor beta chain was found in a study of shared clonotypes between healthy human individuals. Adults of Caucasian background living in Nashville, Tennessee made up all donors. Splitting the CD4+ cells yielded a CD45RA+ naive subset and a CD45RA-negative memory subset. Germline V CDR1 and CDR2: MDHEN, SYDVKM. This CDR3 has 17 residues. The ends lost 8 bases at V and 4 bases at J; junction bases unmatched: 17. This table comes from immunoSEQ multiplex PCR, and its TCRdb copy is limited to in-frame clones, with some not included. The repertoire holds 2 million to 2.5 million clones, approximately 93% seen once, with roughly 0.36% in the top ten. Of note for this clone: Its specificity is unknown.

Notes on the study in general: The naive CD4 repertoires of four donors were compared, and around 4.9% of clonotypes were shared.

The receptor comes from a man aged 18 to 29 in good health. Some clones in this sample may be carry-over from other donors' samples. Sequencing used naive CD4+ T cells from PBMCs. Subset: CD45RA+ positively selected. This chain links TRBV28 with TRBJ1-5, with 7 bases lining up with TRBD1. As DNA, the CDR3 is TGTGCCAGCTCAACCCCCAGGGGGATGAGGTTTAATCAGCCCCAGCATTTT. Translation: CASSTPRGMRFNQPQHF.